This T cell receptor beta chain was recorded in a study of cytomegalovirus exposure and HLA in healthy donors. PCR used 60 Vbeta primers and 13 Jbeta primers. Profiling relied on immunoSEQ multiplex PCR, and the TCRdb table lists in-frame clones only, not all of them. The top ten clones hold approximately 3% of a sample with around 210,000 clones, about 80% of them seen once. Unmatched junction bases numbered 11, after V lost 5 bases and J lost 3 bases. Germline V lookup: CDR1 LNHNV, CDR2 YYDKDF (reference sequence). This CDR3 has 17 residues. The TCR comes from a woman aged 25 to 39 in good health and CMV-seronegative. Sequences were obtained from PBMCs. The chain joins TRBV15 to TRBJ2-3; 10 nucleotides match TRBD2. Here the CDR3 DNA reads TGTGCCACCAGCCTACGTCTAGCGGGAGTTGGGACAGATACGCAGTATTTT. Protein product: CATSLRLAGVGTDTQYF.